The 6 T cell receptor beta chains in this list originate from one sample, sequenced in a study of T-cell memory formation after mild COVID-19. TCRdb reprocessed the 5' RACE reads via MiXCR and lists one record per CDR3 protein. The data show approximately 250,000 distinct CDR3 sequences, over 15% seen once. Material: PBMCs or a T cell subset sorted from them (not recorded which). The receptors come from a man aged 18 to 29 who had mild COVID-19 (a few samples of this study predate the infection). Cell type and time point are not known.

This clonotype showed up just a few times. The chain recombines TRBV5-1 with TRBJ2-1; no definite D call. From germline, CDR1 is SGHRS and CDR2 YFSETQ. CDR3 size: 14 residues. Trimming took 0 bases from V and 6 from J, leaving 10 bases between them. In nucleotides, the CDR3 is TGCGCCAGCAGCTTGGGTAGCACGGGCAATGAGCAGTTCTTC. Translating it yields CASSLGSTGNEQFF.

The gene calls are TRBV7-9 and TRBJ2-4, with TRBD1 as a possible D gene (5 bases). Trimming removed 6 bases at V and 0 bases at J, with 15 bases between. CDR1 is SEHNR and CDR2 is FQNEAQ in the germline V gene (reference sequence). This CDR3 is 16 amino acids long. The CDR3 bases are TGTGCCAGCAGACCTCAGGGTATTCGAGCCAAAAACATTCAGTACTTC. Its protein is CASRPQGIRAKNIQYF. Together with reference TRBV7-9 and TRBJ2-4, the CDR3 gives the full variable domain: DTGVSQNPRHKITKRGQNVTFRCDPISEHNRLYWYRQTLGQGPEFLTYFQNEAQLEKSRLLSDRFSAERPKGSFSTLEIQRTEQGDSAMYLCASRPQGIRAKNIQYFGAGTRLSVL.

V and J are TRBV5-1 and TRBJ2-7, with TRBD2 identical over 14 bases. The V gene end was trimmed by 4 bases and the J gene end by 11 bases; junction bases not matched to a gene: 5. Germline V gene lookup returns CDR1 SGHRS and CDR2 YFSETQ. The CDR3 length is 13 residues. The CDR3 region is CASSPGLAGAKYF. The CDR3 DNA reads TGCGCCAGCAGCCCGGGACTAGCGGGGGCCAAGTACTTC. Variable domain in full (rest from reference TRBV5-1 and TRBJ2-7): KAGVTQTPRYLIKTRGQQVTLSCSPISGHRSVSWYQQTPGQGLQFLFEYFSETQRNKGNFPGRFSGRQFSNSRSEMNVSTLELGDSALYLCASSPGLAGAKYFGPGTRLTVT.

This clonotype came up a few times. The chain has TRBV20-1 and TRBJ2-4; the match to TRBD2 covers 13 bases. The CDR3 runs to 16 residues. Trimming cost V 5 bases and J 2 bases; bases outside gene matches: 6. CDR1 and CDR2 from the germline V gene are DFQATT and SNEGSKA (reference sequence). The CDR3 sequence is CSAPGLAGSSKNIQYF. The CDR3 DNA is TGCAGTGCTCCGGGACTAGCGGGGTCTTCCAAAAACATTCAGTACTTC.

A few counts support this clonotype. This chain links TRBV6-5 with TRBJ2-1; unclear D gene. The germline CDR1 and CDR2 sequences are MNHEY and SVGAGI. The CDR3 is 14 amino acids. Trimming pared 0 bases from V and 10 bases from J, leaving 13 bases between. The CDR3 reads CASSYSTLRAEQFF. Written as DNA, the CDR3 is TGTGCCAGCAGTTACTCGACTTTAAGGGCCGAGCAGTTCTTC.

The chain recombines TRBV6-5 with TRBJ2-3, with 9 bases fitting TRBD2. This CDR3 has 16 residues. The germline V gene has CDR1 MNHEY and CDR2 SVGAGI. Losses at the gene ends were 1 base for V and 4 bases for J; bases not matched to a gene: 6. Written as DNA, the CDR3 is TGTGCCAGCAGTTACTGGGCGGGGGGGTTGGCAGATACGCAGTATTTT. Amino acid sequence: CASSYWAGGLADTQYF.